This TCR beta chain was identified during a study of T cells in Graves' hyperthyroidism and ophthalmopathy. On the study more broadly: Specimen type is peripheral blood, collected at initial diagnosis prior to any treatment.

The hyperthyroidism patients had all been newly diagnosed, and their disease duration was under 2 months. Their ages ranged from 18 to 65 years. RNA transcripts were the template for amplifying TCR beta CDR3 regions. The primer set for the first-round RT-PCR of the TCR CDR3 was HTBI. TCRdb re-analysed the multiplex PCR reads in MiXCR, keeping a single row per CDR3 protein. The table has about 840,000 distinct CDR3 sequences, more than 30% seen once. This clonotype has just a few counts. The specimen was blood. The clonotype originates from a young man with Graves' hyperthyroidism.

The CDR3 coding sequence is TGTGCCAGCAGCTTGGGGCCGTCGGAGTCGTGGGCTTTCTTT. It codes for CASSLGPSESWAFF. The chain recombines TRBV5-4 with TRBJ1-1; D remains ambiguous. Germline V CDR1 and CDR2: SGHNT, YYREEE (reference sequence). The ends were cut back, 0 bases at V and 11 bases at J, with 17 bases in the middle. This CDR3 comprises 14 residues.